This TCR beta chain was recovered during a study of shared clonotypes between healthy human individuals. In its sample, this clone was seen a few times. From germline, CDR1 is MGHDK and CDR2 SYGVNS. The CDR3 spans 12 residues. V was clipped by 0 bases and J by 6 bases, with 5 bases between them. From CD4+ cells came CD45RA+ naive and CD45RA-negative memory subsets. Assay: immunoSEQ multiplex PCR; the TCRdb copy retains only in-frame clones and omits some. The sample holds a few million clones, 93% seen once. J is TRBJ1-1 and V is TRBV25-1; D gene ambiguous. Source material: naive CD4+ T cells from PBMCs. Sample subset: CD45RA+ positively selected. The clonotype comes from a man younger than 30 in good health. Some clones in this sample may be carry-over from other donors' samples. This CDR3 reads CASSEYGAEAFF. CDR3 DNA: TGTGCCAGCAGTGAATACGGTGCTGAAGCTTTCTTT.